The 26 T cell receptor beta chains below all came from one sample that was sequenced in a study of T cells in Graves' hyperthyroidism and ophthalmopathy. Regions amplified from RNA transcripts were the TCR beta CDR3 regions. The HTBI primer set was used in a first-round RT-PCR of the TCR CDR3. TCRdb reanalysed the multiplex PCR reads using MiXCR and keeps one entry per CDR3 protein. The sample yields about 420,000 distinct CDR3 sequences, roughly 15% seen once. The sequenced sample consisted of blood. These receptors were obtained from a woman aged 18-30 years with Graves' hyperthyroidism.

The chain carries TRBV12-3 or TRBV12-4 and TRBJ2-2; D not resolved. V lost 3 bases and J 9 bases, leaving 11 bases between the germline ends. The CDR3 sequence is 13 residues long. CDR3 nucleotide sequence: TGTGCCAGCAGTTTCTCGGAGACCCGGGAGCTGTTTTTT. Protein: CASSFSETRELFF.

There are a few counts of this clonotype. This chain links TRBV20-1 with TRBJ2-2, with unresolved D. Germline loops: CDR1 DFQATT, CDR2 SNEGSKA (reference sequence). V was pared by 5 bases and J by 6 bases, with 7 bases between. The CDR3 sequence is 11 residues long. The chain's CDR3 is CSALRSGELFF. The CDR3 DNA sequence: TGCAGTGCTCTACGGTCCGGGGAGCTGTTTTTT.

The chain is built from TRBV5-1 and TRBJ1-2; no firm D call. Between the trimmed V and J ends, which lost 0 bases and 3 bases, there was a span of 9 bases. The germline CDR1 and CDR2 sequences are SGHRS and YFSETQ. This CDR3 comprises 14 residues. The CDR3 DNA sequence: TGCGCCAGCAGCTTGGAGGGAGGAGACTATGGCTACACCTTC. Protein: CASSLEGGDYGYTF.

This clonotype has a count of ten or more. The V and J genes are TRBV12-3 or TRBV12-4 and TRBJ2-5; D gene unclear. The CDR3 length is 12 residues. Trimming left V 4 bases short and J 7 bases short, with 10 bases between. CDR3 nucleotide sequence: TGTGCCAGCAGTTCTATTGGTGGGACCCAGTACTTC. Translated: CASSSIGGTQYF.

This clonotype turned up a few times. The J gene is TRBJ1-4, the V gene TRBV5-4; D unclear. The germline V and J ends were trimmed by 0 bases and 8 bases, with 14 bases remaining between them. CDR3 length equals 15 residues. Looked up from germline, CDR1 is SGHNT and CDR2 is YYREEE (reference sequence). The CDR3 region is CASSLGDGGWEKLFF. In DNA form, the CDR3 reads TGTGCCAGCAGCTTGGGCGACGGCGGCTGGGAAAAACTGTTTTTT.

This chain links TRBV20-1 with TRBJ2-5; perhaps TRBD1 as D (6 bases). The germline gives CDR1 DFQATT, CDR2 SNEGSKA (reference sequence). CDR3 size: 14 residues. Trimming cost V 0 bases and J 5 bases, with 13 bases left between them. CDR3 loop: CSAREDSFRETQYF. The CDR3 DNA sequence: TGCAGTGCTAGAGAGGACAGCTTTCGGGAGACCCAGTACTTC.

This clonotype was observed many times. V and J are TRBV5-6 and TRBJ2-7; perhaps TRBD2 as D (7 bases). Germline values: CDR1 SGHDT, CDR2 YYEEEE. Between the trimmed V and J ends, which lost 0 bases and 4 bases, there was a span of 29 bases. The CDR3 spans 20 residues. CDR3 sequence (DNA): TGTGCCAGCAGCTTGGTTACAGGGCTTGAAGCGGGATTACCCTCTTACGAGCAGTACTTC. Amino acids: CASSLVTGLEAGLPSYEQYF.

This chain joins TRBV5-6 and TRBJ1-1, with D possibly TRBD1 on 6 matching bases. CDR3 length: 13 residues. CDR1 and CDR2 from the germline V gene are SGHDT and YYEEEE. Trimming removed 6 bases from V and 2 bases from J, with 11 bases in between. DNA of the CDR3: TGTGCCAGCATGACAGGAACTAACACTGAAGCTTTCTTT. Translating it yields CASMTGTNTEAFF.

There are many counts of this clonotype. The rearrangement joins TRBV7-8 to TRBJ1-5, with 7 bases aligning to TRBD1. V shed 2 bases and J 2 bases; nucleotides not matched to a gene: 3. CDR3 size: 15 residues. The germline CDR1 and CDR2 sequences are SGHVS and FQNEAQ. DNA for the CDR3: TGTGCCAGCAGCTTAACTCAGGGGGGCAATCAGCCCCAGCATTTT. Its translation: CASSLTQGGNQPQHF.

This clonotype was counted many times. The chain joins TRBV6-1 to TRBJ2-1; possible D gene TRBD2, 6 bases. Trimming cost V 4 bases and J 7 bases, with 11 bases left between them. The germline V gene encodes CDR1 MNHNS and CDR2 SASEGT. This CDR3 contains 13 residues. The CDR3 DNA follows: TGTGCCAGCAGTGGACCAGGGAGGAATGAGCAGTTCTTC. This sequence encodes CASSGPGRNEQFF.

This chain joins TRBV6-1 and TRBJ2-7, with 14 nucleotides matching TRBD2. Losses at the gene ends were 4 bases for V and 4 bases for J; bases not matched to a gene: 3. Germline V lookup: CDR1 MNHNS, CDR2 SASEGT. The length of the CDR3 is 15 residues. The CDR3, as DNA: TGTGCCAGCAGTGGACTAGCGGGAGGGCTGTACGAGCAGTACTTC. Amino acids: CASSGLAGGLYEQYF.

This clonotype occurred many times. The CDR3 here is CAWSPTFGTEAFF. The CDR3 nucleotides are TGTGCCTGGAGCCCTACCTTCGGGACTGAAGCTTTCTTT. The genes are TRBV30 and TRBJ1-1; D remains ambiguous. CDR1 is GTSNPN and CDR2 is SVGIG in the germline V gene (reference sequence). V gave up 3 bases and J gave up 5 bases, with 13 bases separating them. The length of the CDR3 is 13 residues.

This clonotype was picked up one time. J is TRBJ2-2 and V is TRBV7-3, with 8 positions matching TRBD2. The J segment lost 1 base and the V segment lost 4 bases, leaving 20 bases of the junction unmatched. CDR1 is SGHTA, CDR2 FQGTGA, per germline. This CDR3 has 21 amino acids. The CDR3 reads CASSSTGRGGRKGQNTGELFF. The DNA of the CDR3 is TGTGCCAGCAGCTCTACCGGGAGAGGCGGGAGGAAGGGACAGAACACCGGGGAGCTGTTTTTT. Full variable domain (rest looked up from reference TRBV7-3 and TRBJ2-2): GAGVSQTPSNKVTEKGKYVELRCDPISGHTALYWYRQSLGQGPEFLIYFQGTGAADDSGLPNDRFFAVRPEGSVSTLKIQRTERGDSAVYLCASSSTGRGGRKGQNTGELFFGEGSRLTVL.

The V call is TRBV30, the J call TRBJ2-7, with 9 nucleotides matching TRBD1. The V gene's germline CDR1 is GTSNPN and CDR2 SVGIG (reference sequence). The CDR3 runs to 13 residues. With 7 bases clipped from V and 5 bases from J, the junction kept 9 bases outside the gene matches. CDR3 DNA: TGTGCCTCCACATACAGGGGGCCCCACGAGCAGTACTTC. This codes for CASTYRGPHEQYF.

This clonotype was recorded many times. The gene calls are TRBV28 and TRBJ2-4; tentative D call: TRBD1 (6 bases). Germline CDR1 is MDHEN and CDR2 is SYDVKM. There are 16 residues in the CDR3. The V and J ends lost 5 bases and 0 bases respectively, with 14 bases between them. The CDR3 loop reads CASSRNTGLAKNIQYF. The CDR3 DNA reads TGTGCCAGCAGTCGCAATACAGGGCTAGCCAAAAACATTCAGTACTTC.

This clonotype was detected ten times or more. The CDR3: CSVGGVGDQPQHF. In DNA, the CDR3 is TGCAGCGTTGGGGGCGTGGGGGACCAGCCCCAGCATTTT. The chain joins TRBV29-1 to TRBJ1-5; perhaps TRBD1 as D (5 bases). The CDR3 totals 13 residues. V gave up 4 bases and J gave up 7 bases, with 14 bases separating them. CDR1 and CDR2 (germline): SQVTM, ANQGSEA.

This clonotype has just a few counts. V is TRBV10-3 and J is TRBJ1-1; D call uncertain. Germline values: CDR1 ENHRY, CDR2 SYGVKD. Trimming pared 3 bases from V and 3 bases from J, leaving 5 bases between. The CDR3 extends over 12 amino acids. As DNA, the CDR3 is TGTGCCATCAGTGATGGACACACTGAAGCTTTCTTT. It specifies CAISDGHTEAFF.

This clonotype was picked up many times. The V and J genes are TRBV9 and TRBJ2-7, with 7 bases aligning to TRBD1. This CDR3 spans 15 amino acids. With V trimmed by 4 bases and J by 2 bases, 9 bases remained unmatched. Germline V gene sequence: CDR1 SGDLS, CDR2 YYNGEE. CDR3 residues: CASSTPGQQAYEQYF. CDR3 nucleotides: TGTGCCAGCAGCACCCCGGGACAGCAAGCCTACGAGCAGTACTTC.

The gene calls are TRBV4-2 and TRBJ1-2, with no clear D. The germline V and J ends were trimmed by 0 bases and 5 bases, with 1 base remaining between them. CDR3 size: 11 residues. Germline V gene sequence: CDR1 LGHNA, CDR2 YNFKEQ. CDR3 coding DNA: TGTGCCAGCAGCCAAGAGTATGGCTACACCTTC. It translates to CASSQEYGYTF.

The rearrangement uses TRBV28 and TRBJ2-5, with TRBD2 identical over 8 bases. The CDR3 extends over 11 amino acids. The J segment lost 4 bases and the V segment lost 11 bases, leaving 3 bases of the junction unmatched. Germline V gene lookup returns CDR1 MDHEN and CDR2 SYDVKM. CDR3: CAVGRGETQYF. The CDR3 DNA sequence: TGTGCCGTCGGGAGGGGAGAGACCCAGTACTTC.

This clonotype has at least ten counts. The genes are TRBV6-1 and TRBJ2-7; D possibly uses TRBD1 or TRBD2 (5 bases each). Trimming took 6 bases from V and 2 from J, leaving 17 bases between them. Germline CDR1 and CDR2: MNHNS and SASEGT. The CDR3 runs 15 residues. DNA of the CDR3: TGTGCCAGCAGCCAGGCCTGGGACCCAGCCTACGAGCAGTACTTC. Translation: CASSQAWDPAYEQYF.

This clonotype was found a few times. The chain links TRBV30 to TRBJ2-7; 7 bases line up with TRBD1. This CDR3 is 14 amino acids long. In germline, CDR1 is GTSNPN, CDR2 SVGIG (reference sequence). Unmatched junction bases numbered 7, after V lost 5 bases and J lost 0 bases. DNA of the CDR3: TGTGCCTGGTCCCGACAGGGTAGCTCCTACGAGCAGTACTTC. This encodes CAWSRQGSSYEQYF. The whole variable domain, remainder taken from reference TRBV30 and TRBJ2-7, is SQTIHQWPATLVQPVGSPLSLECTVEGTSNPNLYWYRQAAGRGLQLLFYSVGIGQISSEVPQNLSASRPQDRQFILSSKKLLLSDSGFYLCAWSRQGSSYEQYFGPGTRLTVT.

V is TRBV28 and J is TRBJ2-2; D is possibly TRBD1 (5 bases). The CDR3 consists of 14 residues. The germline CDR1 and CDR2 sequences are MDHEN and SYDVKM. Trimming stripped 6 bases from V and 4 bases from J, with 12 bases between. CDR3 sequence reads: CASSPDSSTGELFF. As DNA, the CDR3 is TGTGCCAGCAGCCCAGACAGTTCCACCGGGGAGCTGTTTTTT.

This chain connects TRBV29-1 to TRBJ2-3; TRBD1 might be the D (5 bases). Trimming shortened V by 4 bases and J by 1 base, and 9 bases separated the two germline ends. The CDR3 length is 13 residues. Germline values: CDR1 SQVTM, CDR2 ANQGSEA. CDR3 DNA sequence: TGCAGCGTTGTTTCCAGGGGCACAGATACGCAGTATTTT. This codes for CSVVSRGTDTQYF.

About this clonotype itself: The junction departs from the called germline gene at one end, perhaps through a read error. The chain couples TRBV14 to TRBJ2-5; 13 bases map to TRBD2. CDR1 is SGHDN and CDR2 is FVKESK in the germline V gene. CDR3 length: 16 amino acids. This chain's CDR3 is CASSQGTSGSQETQHF. The CDR3 DNA reads as TGTGCCAGCAGCCAAGGGACTAGCGGGAGCCAAGAGACCCAGCACTTC.

The chain joins TRBV29-1 to TRBJ2-5, with D unclear. The CDR3 sequence is 12 residues long. Trimming took 5 bases from V and 5 from J, leaving 12 bases between them. CDR1 SQVTM and CDR2 ANQGSEA come from the germline V gene. The CDR3 loop reads CSVRVLLETQYF. DNA for the CDR3: TGCAGCGTTCGAGTCCTCCTCGAGACCCAGTACTTC.